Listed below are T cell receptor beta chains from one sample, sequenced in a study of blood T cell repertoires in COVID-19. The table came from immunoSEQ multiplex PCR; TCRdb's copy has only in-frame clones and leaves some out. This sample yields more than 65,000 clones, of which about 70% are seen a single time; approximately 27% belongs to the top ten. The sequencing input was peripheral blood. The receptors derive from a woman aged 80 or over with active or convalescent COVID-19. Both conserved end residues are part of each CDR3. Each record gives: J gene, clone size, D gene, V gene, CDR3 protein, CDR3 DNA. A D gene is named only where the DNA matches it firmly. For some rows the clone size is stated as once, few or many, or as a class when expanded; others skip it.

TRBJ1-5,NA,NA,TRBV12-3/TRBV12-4,CASSSGASGAQHF,TGTGCCAGCAGTTCAGGCGCATCAGGGGCCCAGCATTTT
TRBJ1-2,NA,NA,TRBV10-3,CAISESRQLYGYTF,TGTGCCATCAGTGAGTCGCGACAGCTGTATGGCTACACCTTC
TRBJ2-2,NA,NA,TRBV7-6,CASSTPTNTGELFF,TGTGCCAGCAGCACCCCAACAAACACCGGGGAGCTGTTTTTT
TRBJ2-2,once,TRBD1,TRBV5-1,CASSKRTGNTGELFF,TGCGCCAGCAGCAAACGGACAGGGAACACCGGGGAGCTGTTTTTT
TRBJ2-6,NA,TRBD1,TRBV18,CASSQTRTYGTGESGANVLTF,TGTGCCAGCTCCCAGACAAGGACGTACGGGACAGGGGAGTCTGGGGCCAACGTCCTGACTTTC
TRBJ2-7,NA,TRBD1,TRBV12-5,CASGGTGGFHEQYF,TGTGCTAGTGGTGGGACAGGGGGTTTCCACGAGCAGTACTTC
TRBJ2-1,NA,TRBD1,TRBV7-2,CASSLRGDRGNEQFF,TGTGCCAGCAGCTTACGGGGGGACAGGGGCAATGAGCAGTTCTTC
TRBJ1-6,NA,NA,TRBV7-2,CASSLEFLRENSPLHF,TGTGCCAGCAGCTTAGAATTCCTACGGGAGAATTCACCCCTCCACTTT
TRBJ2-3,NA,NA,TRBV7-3,CASSPLRGLTQYF,TGTGCCAGCAGCCCCCTGAGGGGACTTACGCAGTATTTT
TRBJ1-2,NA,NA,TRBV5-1,CASSLGATAGGYTF,TGCGCCAGCAGCTTGGGGGCCACGGCGGGCGGCTACACCTTC
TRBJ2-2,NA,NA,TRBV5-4,CASSLALQGRELFF,TGTGCCAGCAGCTTGGCCCTGCAGGGGAGGGAGCTGTTTTTT
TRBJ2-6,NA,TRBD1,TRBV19,CASNEGAEANVLTF,TGTGCCAGTAACGAGGGGGCTGAGGCCAACGTCCTGACTTTC
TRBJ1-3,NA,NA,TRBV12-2,CASRLGRSKMIGAGNTIYF,TGTGCAAGTCGCTTAGGAAGGTCGAAGATGATAGGGGCTGGAAACACCATATATTTT
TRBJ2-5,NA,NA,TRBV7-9,CASSVYREGETQYF,TGTGCCAGCAGCGTCTACAGGGAAGGAGAGACCCAGTACTTC
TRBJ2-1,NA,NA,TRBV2,CASAPARGRQFF,TGTGCCAGCGCCCCGGCGCGGGGTAGGCAGTTCTTC
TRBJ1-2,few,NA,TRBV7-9,CASGGFRGANYGYTF,TGTGCCAGCGGGGGGTTTAGGGGAGCAAACTATGGCTACACCTTC
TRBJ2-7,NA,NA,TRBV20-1,CSARVTHEQYF,TGCAGTGCTAGAGTGACACACGAGCAGTACTTC
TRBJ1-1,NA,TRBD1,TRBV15,CATVNRDREAFF,TGTGCCACCGTAAACCGGGACAGGGAAGCTTTCTTT
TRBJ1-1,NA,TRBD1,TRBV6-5,CASSSRQGAPGTEAFF,TGTGCCAGCAGTTCTAGACAGGGGGCTCCGGGGACTGAAGCTTTCTTT
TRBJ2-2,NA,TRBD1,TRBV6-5,CASSRGTGAGELFF,TGTGCCAGCAGTAGGGGGACAGGCGCCGGGGAGCTGTTTTTT
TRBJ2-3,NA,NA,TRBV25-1,CASRAIGGTDTQYF,TGTGCCAGCAGGGCTATCGGGGGCACAGATACGCAGTATTTT
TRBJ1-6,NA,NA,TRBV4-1,CASSQGEGQSSPLHF,TGCGCCAGCAGCCAAGGGGAGGGCCAGTCTTCACCCCTCCACTTT
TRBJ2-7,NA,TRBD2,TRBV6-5,CASSYAGGYEQYF,TGTGCCAGCAGTTACGCGGGGGGCTACGAGCAGTACTTC
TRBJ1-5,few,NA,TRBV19,CASSIVQSNQPQHF,TGTGCCAGTAGTATAGTCCAAAGCAATCAGCCCCAGCATTTT
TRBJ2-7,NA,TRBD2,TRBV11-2,CASSLRGSGGPFYEQYF,TGTGCCAGCAGCCTACGTGGGAGCGGGGGTCCTTTTTACGAGCAGTACTTC
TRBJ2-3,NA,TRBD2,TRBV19,CASRSPGTRITTDTQYF,TGTGCCAGTAGATCCCCCGGGACTAGGATTACCACAGATACGCAGTATTTT
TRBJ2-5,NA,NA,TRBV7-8,CASSYLGLPETQYF,TGTGCCAGCAGCTACCTGGGCCTACCGGAGACCCAGTACTTC
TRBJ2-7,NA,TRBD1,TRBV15,CATSRNRGLRSYEQYF,TGTGCCACCAGCAGAAACAGGGGTCTAAGGTCCTACGAGCAGTACTTC
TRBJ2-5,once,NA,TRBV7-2,CASSLSQAQETQYF,TGTGCCAGCAGCCTAAGTCAAGCGCAAGAGACCCAGTACTTC
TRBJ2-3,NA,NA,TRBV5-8,CASGAGGTDTQYF,TGTGCCAGCGGGGCAGGGGGCACAGATACGCAGTATTTT
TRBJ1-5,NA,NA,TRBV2,CASRGDYGQPQHF,TGTGCCAGCAGGGGAGACTACGGTCAGCCCCAGCATTTT
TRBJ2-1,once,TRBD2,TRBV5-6,CASSQGRTSAWGEQFF,TGTGCCAGCAGCCAAGGTCGGACTAGCGCCTGGGGGGAGCAGTTCTTC
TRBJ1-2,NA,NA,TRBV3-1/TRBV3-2,CASSQSAGGTYGYTF,TGTGCCAGCAGCCAAAGCGCGGGGGGGACCTATGGCTACACCTTC
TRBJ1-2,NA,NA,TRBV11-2,CASSPSTGLPTF,TGTGCCAGCAGCCCATCAACAGGGCTGCCCACCTTC
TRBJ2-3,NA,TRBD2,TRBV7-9,CASSFGLAGGFTDTQYF,TGTGCCAGCAGCTTTGGGCTAGCGGGGGGTTTTACAGATACGCAGTATTTT
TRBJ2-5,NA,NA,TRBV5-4,CASSSPRGGLETQYF,TGTGCCAGCAGCTCCCCGAGGGGGGGGCTGGAGACCCAGTACTTC
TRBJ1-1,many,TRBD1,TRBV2,CASSEEGGGLLSEAFF,TGTGCCAGCAGTGAAGAAGGAGGGGGCTTATTGTCCGAAGCTTTCTTT
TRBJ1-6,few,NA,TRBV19,CASSLYSNPGSPLHF,TGTGCCAGTAGTCTATACAGTAACCCCGGCTCACCCCTCCACTTT
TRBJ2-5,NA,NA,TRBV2,CASSRTGRETQYF,TGTGCCAGCAGTAGAACAGGGAGAGAGACCCAGTACTTC
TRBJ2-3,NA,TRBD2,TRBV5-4,CASSSLRAGVGDTQYF,TGTGCCAGCAGCTCGCTCAGAGCGGGGGTGGGGGATACGCAGTATTTT
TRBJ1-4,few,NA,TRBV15,CATSRPSRGEKLFF,TGTGCCACCAGCAGGCCGAGCCGAGGAGAAAAACTGTTTTTT
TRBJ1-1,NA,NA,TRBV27,CASSFKGAWESAAFF,TGTGCCAGCAGTTTCAAAGGGGCATGGGAATCGGCAGCTTTCTTT
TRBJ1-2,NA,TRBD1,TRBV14,CASSLGQDYGYTF,TGTGCCAGCAGCCTGGGACAGGACTATGGCTACACCTTC
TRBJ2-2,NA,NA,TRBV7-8,CASSWPDTGELFF,TGTGCCAGCAGCTGGCCAGACACCGGGGAGCTGTTTTTT
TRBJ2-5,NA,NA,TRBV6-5,CASRDSWGAETQYF,TGTGCCAGCAGGGACAGTTGGGGTGCCGAGACCCAGTACTTC
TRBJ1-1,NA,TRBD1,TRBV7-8,CASSLTDRGLTEAFF,TGTGCCAGCAGCTTGACGGACAGGGGGCTCACTGAAGCTTTCTTT